The clone carrying this TCR beta chain was seen ten or more times. The record originates from a study of T cells after yellow fever vaccination. TCRdb ran MiXCR on the 5' RACE reads and lists one entry per CDR3 protein. The table includes 300,000 or so distinct CDR3 sequences, roughly 13% detected once. Germline loops: CDR1 SQVTM, CDR2 ANQGSEA. Trimming stripped 0 bases from V and 7 bases from J, with 7 bases between. CDR3 length: 12 residues. The receptor's source is a man aged 25-45 years who received the YFV17D yellow fever vaccine. The gene calls are TRBV29-1 and TRBJ2-1; unclear D gene. The source material was CD4+ T cells sorted from PBMCs, sampled 45 days after the yellow fever booster vaccination. CDR3 amino acids: CSVEENGNEQFF. The DNA for the CDR3 is TGCAGCGTTGAAGAAAATGGTAATGAGCAGTTCTTC.